This T cell receptor (beta chain) was identified during a study of OX40 agonist ivuxolimab in advanced cancers. Study-wide context: Ivuxolimab was an agonistic, fully human IgG2 monoclonal antibody directed against OX40 (CD134), a costimulatory receptor. A male proportion of around 81% and a mean age of roughly 55 years, ranging from 23 to 79, were recorded for the dose-escalation cohort. The paper describes the monotherapy dose-escalation part (N = 52 patients) of the phase I trial of ivuxolimab. Prior anti-PD-1, anti-PD-L1 or anti-CTLA-4 therapy was permitted, and 40% to 50% of dose-escalation patients had received checkpoint inhibitors. Partial responses were achieved by three dose-escalation patients, of whom one had hepatocellular carcinoma and two had cutaneous melanoma. Of the roughly 52 dose-escalation patients, hepatocellular carcinoma was present in roughly 19, melanoma in roughly 15, renal cell carcinoma in 9 and head and neck cancer in 9. Peripheral TCRbeta sequencing aimed to test whether ivuxolimab altered TCR sequence diversity and caused clonal T-cell expansion. Intravenous ivuxolimab was administered to patients every 2 weeks at six dose levels: 0.01, 0.1, 0.3, 1.5, 3 and 10 mg/kg.

Genomic DNA was extracted from sorted cells for sequencing of the TCRbeta CDR3 region. The immunoSEQ Assay was used for sequencing of TCRbeta CDR3 regions. This immuneACCESS table, as held by TCRdb, lists in-frame sequences with V and J called but not all clones. Of the missing ones, under half trace to an unresolved V gene in checked studies; the others have no known cause. In this sample the table shows about 32,000 clones, 89% of which occur a single time. Roughly 28% of the sample is taken by the ten largest. The CDR3 has 13 amino acids, counting the end cysteine and phenylalanine. The CDR3 DNA has 39 bases and is translated from base 1. Reading the germline V gene (reference sequence) gives CDR1 SEHNR and CDR2 FQNEAQ. The junction carries 6 bases between V and J, which are trimmed by 1 base and 3 bases respectively. Results and caveats for the whole study, not just this receptor: Clonal expansion of both CD4+ and CD8+ blood T cells was observed from baseline to week 6 at doses 0.1 to 3.0 mg/kg. After ivuxolimab, CD8+ T cells had more expanded clones than CD4+ T cells on average. Antigen specificity was not determined for the clonally expanded peripheral T cells. In the 0.1-3.0 mg/kg groups, partial responders had among the lowest normalized peripheral clonal expansion, particularly in CD8+ T cells. Low levels of normalized T-cell clonal expansion were also seen in some nonresponding patients.

Comment on this clone: The antigen this receptor binds is unknown. Per-base qualities were not stored, and no clone one base away is much larger.

The trial excluded patients who had a history of autoimmune disease or who were on systemic immunosuppression. Peripheral blood for TCR sequencing was collected from all dose cohorts at baseline, on cycle 4 day 1, and on cycle 7 day 1. Samples came from an open-label, multicenter, first-in-human phase I dose-escalation trial of ivuxolimab. Adults with locally advanced or metastatic melanoma, renal cell, hepatocellular, or head and neck squamous cell carcinoma were enrolled in the trial. Before TCR sequencing, CD4+ T cells and CD8+ T cells from peripheral blood were sorted into separate populations.

Material: CD4+ or CD8+ T cells sorted from blood, obtained in a trial of the OX40 agonist ivuxolimab. Rearrangement joined TRBV7-9 to TRBJ2-5; no confident D gene assignment can be made. This clonotype originated in an adult with an advanced solid tumor such as melanoma, head and neck, liver or kidney cancer. The DNA sequence is given as TGTGCCAGCAGCTTAGTTGTTGAAGAGACCCAGTACTTC. Translated, this gives CASSLVVEETQYF.